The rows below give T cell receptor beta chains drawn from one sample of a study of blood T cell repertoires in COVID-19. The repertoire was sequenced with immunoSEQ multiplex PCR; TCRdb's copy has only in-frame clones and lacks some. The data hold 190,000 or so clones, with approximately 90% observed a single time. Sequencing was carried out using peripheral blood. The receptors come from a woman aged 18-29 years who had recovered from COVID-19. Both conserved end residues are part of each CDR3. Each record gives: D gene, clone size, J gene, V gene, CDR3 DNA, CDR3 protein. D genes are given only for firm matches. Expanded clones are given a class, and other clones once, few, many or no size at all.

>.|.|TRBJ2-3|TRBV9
TGTGCCAGCAGCCCTCAGGGGGATACGCAGTATTTT
CASSPQGDTQYF
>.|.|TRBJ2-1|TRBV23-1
TGCGCCAGCAGTCGAGAACAGTCCCGTGAGCAGTTCTTC
CASSREQSREQFF
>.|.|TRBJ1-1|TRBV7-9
TGTGGGGGGGCTGAAGCTTTCTTT
CGGAEAFF
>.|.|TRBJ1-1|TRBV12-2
TGTGCAAGTCGCGCCCGGGACAGGGTCACTGAAGCTTTCTTT
CASRARDRVTEAFF
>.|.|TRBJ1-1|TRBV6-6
TGTGCCAGCAGTTACGCACTAGGGACACCGAACACTGAAGCTTTCTTT
CASSYALGTPNTEAFF
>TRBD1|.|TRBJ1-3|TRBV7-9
TGTGCCAGCAGCTTAACCCAGGGACAGGGGGTTAGAGGAAACACCATATATTTT
CASSLTQGQGVRGNTIYF
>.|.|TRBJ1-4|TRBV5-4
TGTGCCAGCAGCGTCAAACAGGGCAATGAAAAACTGTTTTTT
CASSVKQGNEKLFF
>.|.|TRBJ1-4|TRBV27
TGTGCCAGCAGTCTGAACAGCCTAGGGACACCTGGCGGGGAAAAACTGTTTTTT
CASSLNSLGTPGGEKLFF
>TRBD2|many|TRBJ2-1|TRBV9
TGTGCCAGCAGCGTAGGGACTAGCGGGGGAAGGAGTGAGCAGTTCTTC
CASSVGTSGGRSEQFF
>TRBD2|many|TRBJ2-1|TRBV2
TGTGCCAGCAGTGAAGGACTAGCGGGAGGGCTGGGGCATAATGAGCAGTTCTTC
CASSEGLAGGLGHNEQFF
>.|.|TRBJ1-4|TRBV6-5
TGTGCCAGCAGTTACAGACTTAATGAAAAACTGTTTTTT
CASSYRLNEKLFF
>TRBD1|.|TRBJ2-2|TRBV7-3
TGTGCCAGCAGCCTCGACAGGGGGGAAACCGGGGAGCTGTTTTTT
CASSLDRGETGELFF
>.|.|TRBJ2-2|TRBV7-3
TGTGCCAGCAGCTTGACGGCGGGCAGGGGATCAGGGGAGCTGTTTTTT
CASSLTAGRGSGELFF
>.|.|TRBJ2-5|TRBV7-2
TGTGCCAGCAGCTTAGCCCCAGGGGGGGAGACCCAGTACTTC
CASSLAPGGETQYF
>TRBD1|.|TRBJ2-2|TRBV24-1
TGTGCCACCAGTGATATCCTGACAGGGGAAAACACCGGGGAGCTGTTTTTT
CATSDILTGENTGELFF
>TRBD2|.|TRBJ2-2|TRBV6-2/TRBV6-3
TGTGCCAGCAGTTCTGGACTAGCAACCACCGGGGAGCTGTTTTTT
CASSSGLATTGELFF
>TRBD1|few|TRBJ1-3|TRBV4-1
TGCGCCAGCAGCCGCAAGATACAGGGGTCTGGAAACACCATATATTTT
CASSRKIQGSGNTIYF
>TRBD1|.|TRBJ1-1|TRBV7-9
TGTGCCAGCAGCCCGGGGACAGGCTCTCGGAACACTGAAGCTTTCTTT
CASSPGTGSRNTEAFF
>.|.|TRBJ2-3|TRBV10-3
TGTGCCATCGGCCAGAACACAGATACGCAGTATTTT
CAIGQNTDTQYF
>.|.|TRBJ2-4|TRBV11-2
TGTGCCAGCAGGTCCCCCGGGACACGGGACGTTCAGTACTTC
CASRSPGTRDVQYF
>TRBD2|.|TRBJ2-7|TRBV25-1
TGTGCCAGCAACACCGCGGGGGGGGAGCAGTACTTC
CASNTAGGEQYF
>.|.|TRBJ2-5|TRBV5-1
TGCGCCAGCAGCCTCGCGGGGGCAGGTCGGATTGGGGAGACCCAGTACTTC
CASSLAGAGRIGETQYF
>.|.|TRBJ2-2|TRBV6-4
TGTGCCAGCAGTACAGCAGTGGACACCGGGGAGCTGTTTTTT
CASSTAVDTGELFF
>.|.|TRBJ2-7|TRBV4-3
TGCGCCAGCAGCCAGGGGTCTGGCGGGCCCTCCTACGAGCAGTACTTC
CASSQGSGGPSYEQYF
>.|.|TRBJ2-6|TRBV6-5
TGTGCCAGCAGTTATAGCCAGTCCTCTGGGGCCAACGTCCTGACTTTC
CASSYSQSSGANVLTF
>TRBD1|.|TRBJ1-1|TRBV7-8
TGTGCCAGCAGCTCTCCGGGACAGCCGAACACTGAAGCTTTCTTT
CASSSPGQPNTEAFF
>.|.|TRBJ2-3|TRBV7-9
TGTGCCAGCAGCTTAGGTGGAGCAGATACGCAGTATTTT
CASSLGGADTQYF
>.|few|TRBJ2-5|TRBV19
TGTGCCAGTAGTCCAGAGGGACTCATGGGGGAGACCCAGTACTTC
CASSPEGLMGETQYF
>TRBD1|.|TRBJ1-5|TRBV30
TGTGCCTGGAGTGTAGGTGGGACAGGGAATCAGCCCCAGCATTTT
CAWSVGGTGNQPQHF
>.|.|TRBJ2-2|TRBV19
TGTGCCAGTAGTATAGGGTCTGGGACTTCGACCGGGGAGCTGTTTTTT
CASSIGSGTSTGELFF
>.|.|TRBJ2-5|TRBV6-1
TGTGCCAGCAGTGAAGCGCGAAGTTACGGGACCCAGTACTTC
CASSEARSYGTQYF
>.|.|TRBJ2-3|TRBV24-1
TGTGCCACCAGGGGGGGACTCTCCACAGATACGCAGTATTTT
CATRGGLSTDTQYF
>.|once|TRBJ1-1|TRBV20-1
TGCAGTGCTACAAAGAACACTGAAGCTTTCTTT
CSATKNTEAFF
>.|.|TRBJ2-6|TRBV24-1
TGTGCCACCAGTGATCCTAACAGCCTGGGGGCCAACGTCCTGACTTTC
CATSDPNSLGANVLTF
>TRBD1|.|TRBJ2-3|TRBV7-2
TGTGCCAGCAGCCTCGGCGGCGGGACAGGGTTTTCGGATACGCAGTATTTT
CASSLGGGTGFSDTQYF
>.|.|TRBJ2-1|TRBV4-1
TGCGCCAGCAGCCCCGTGGGCGACCATGAGCAGTTCTTC
CASSPVGDHEQFF
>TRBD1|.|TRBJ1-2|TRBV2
TGTGCCAGCGGAAGACAGGGCTATGGCTACACCTTC
CASGRQGYGYTF
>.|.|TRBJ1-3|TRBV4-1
TGCGCCAGCAGCCAGAGGTTCCCATCTGGAAACACCATATATTTT
CASSQRFPSGNTIYF